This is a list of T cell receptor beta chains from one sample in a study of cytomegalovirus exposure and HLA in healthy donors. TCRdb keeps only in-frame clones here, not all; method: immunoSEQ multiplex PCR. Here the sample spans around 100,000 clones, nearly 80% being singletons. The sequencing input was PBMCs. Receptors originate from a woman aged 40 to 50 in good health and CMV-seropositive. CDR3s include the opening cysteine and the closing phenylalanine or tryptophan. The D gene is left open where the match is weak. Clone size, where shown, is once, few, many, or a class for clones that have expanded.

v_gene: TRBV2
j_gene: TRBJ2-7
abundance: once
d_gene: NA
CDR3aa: CASSPGAYEQYF
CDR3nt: TGTGCCAGCAGCCCGGGAGCCTACGAGCAGTACTTC

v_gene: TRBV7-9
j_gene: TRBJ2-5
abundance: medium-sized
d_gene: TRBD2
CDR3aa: CASSLTGLAEETQYF
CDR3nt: TGTGCCAGCAGCTTAACGGGACTAGCGGAAGAGACCCAGTACTTC

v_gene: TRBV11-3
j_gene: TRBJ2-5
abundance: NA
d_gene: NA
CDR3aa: CASSLGLRLLVQETQYF
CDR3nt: TGTGCCAGCAGCTTAGGACTACGCCTCCTAGTTCAAGAGACCCAGTACTTC

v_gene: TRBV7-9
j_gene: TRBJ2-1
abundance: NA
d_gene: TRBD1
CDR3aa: CASSSKPGTAANEQFF
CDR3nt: TGTGCCAGCAGTTCCAAACCCGGGACAGCCGCAAATGAGCAGTTCTTC

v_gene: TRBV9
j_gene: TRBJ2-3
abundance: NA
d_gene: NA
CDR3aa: CASSSRARLTTDTQYF
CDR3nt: TGTGCCAGCAGCTCCCGAGCGCGTCTCACCACAGATACGCAGTATTTT

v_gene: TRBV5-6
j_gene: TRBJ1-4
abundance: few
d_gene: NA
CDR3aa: CASSFGLSGLTNEKLFF
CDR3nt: TGTGCCAGCAGCTTTGGTCTGTCCGGGTTAACTAATGAAAAACTGTTTTTT

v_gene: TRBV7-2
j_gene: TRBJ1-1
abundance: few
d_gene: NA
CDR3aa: CASSLDRKNTEAFF
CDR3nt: TGTGCCAGCAGCTTAGACAGGAAGAACACTGAAGCTTTCTTT

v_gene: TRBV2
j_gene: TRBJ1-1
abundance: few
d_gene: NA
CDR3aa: CATIFSPTTEAFF
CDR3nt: TGTGCCACTATTTTTAGTCCTACCACTGAAGCTTTCTTT

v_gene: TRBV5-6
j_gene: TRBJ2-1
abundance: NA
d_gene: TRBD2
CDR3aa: CASSLSSGRYPFF
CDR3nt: TGTGCCAGCAGCTTGTCTAGCGGGAGGTATCCGTTCTTC

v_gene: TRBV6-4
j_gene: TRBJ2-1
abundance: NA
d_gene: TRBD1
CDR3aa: CASSPGQGEYNEQFF
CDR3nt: TGTGCCAGCAGTCCGGGACAGGGAGAATACAATGAGCAGTTCTTC